These T cell receptor beta chains were read from a single sample in a study of T-cell memory formation after mild COVID-19. TCRdb redid the calling of the 5' RACE reads with MiXCR, one entry per CDR3 protein. The sample contains 250,000 to 400,000 distinct CDR3 sequences, roughly 13% of which appear only once. The source material was PBMCs or a T cell subset sorted from them (not recorded which). The receptors shown here come from a man aged 18-30 years who had mild COVID-19 (a few samples of this study predate the infection). Cell type and time point are not known. Each CDR3 is given with its conserved first and last residue. A D gene is named only where the DNA matches it firmly. Clone size is not always given. Where it is, it says once, few, many or a class for expanded clones.

>-|TRBJ2-1|TRBV7-2|14|TRBD2
CASSFTGGGIEQFF
TGTGCCAGCAGCTTCACGGGGGGTGGGATTGAGCAGTTCTTC
>-|TRBJ2-1|TRBV20-1|13|-
CSARHGTYNEQFF
TGCAGTGCTAGGCATGGGACCTACAATGAGCAGTTCTTC
>many|TRBJ2-3|TRBV7-6|14|-
CASSLAPGPDTQYF
TGTGCCAGCAGCTTAGCGCCAGGTCCTGATACGCAGTATTTT
>-|TRBJ2-5|TRBV7-6|16|-
CASSQTTGRGQETQYF
TGTGCCAGCAGCCAAACCACAGGGCGTGGGCAAGAGACCCAGTACTTC
>few|TRBJ2-7|TRBV12-3/TRBV12-4|13|TRBD1
CASSSGTAYEQYF
TGTGCCAGCAGTTCCGGGACAGCTTACGAGCAGTACTTC
>-|TRBJ2-7|TRBV27|15|TRBD1
CASSLVRGHAYEQYF
TGTGCCAGCAGTTTAGTCAGGGGGCACGCCTACGAGCAGTACTTC
>-|TRBJ2-4|TRBV12-3/TRBV12-4|15|TRBD2
CASRPRGTNVNIQYF
TGTGCCAGCAGACCCCGGGGGACTAATGTGAACATTCAGTACTTC
>few|TRBJ1-2|TRBV6-6|14|-
CASSTPQGNYGYTF
TGTGCCAGCAGTACCCCACAGGGTAACTATGGCTACACCTTC
>few|TRBJ2-2|TRBV5-1|15|-
CASSSPSADTGELFF
TGCGCCAGCAGCTCCCCTAGTGCAGACACCGGGGAGCTGTTTTTT
>-|TRBJ2-7|TRBV20-1|15|-
CSARGEAVSTYEQYF
TGCAGTGCTAGAGGGGAAGCGGTTAGCACCTACGAGCAGTACTTC
>few|TRBJ2-2|TRBV4-1|14|-
CASSQASYTGELFF
TGCGCCAGCAGCCAAGCCAGCTACACCGGGGAGCTGTTTTTT
>-|TRBJ2-3|TRBV6-5|15|TRBD2
CASSEWGGNTDTQYF
TGTGCCAGCAGTGAATGGGGGGGGAACACAGATACGCAGTATTTT
>many|TRBJ1-5|TRBV15|14|-
CATSRDLGDQPQHF
TGTGCCACCAGCAGAGATTTGGGGGATCAGCCCCAGCATTTT
>-|TRBJ2-6|TRBV11-2|17|-
CASSPYPTGSGANVLTF
TGTGCCAGCAGCCCCTACCCCACAGGTTCTGGGGCCAACGTCCTGACTTTC
>-|TRBJ2-1|TRBV12-3/TRBV12-4|15|TRBD1
CASRRDRAGHNEQFF
TGTGCCAGCAGACGGGACAGGGCTGGGCACAATGAGCAGTTCTTC
>few|TRBJ1-2|TRBV7-2|13|-
CASSSSWAGGYTF
TGTGCCAGCAGCTCTTCTTGGGCAGGGGGCTACACCTTC
>many|TRBJ2-1|TRBV6-2/TRBV6-3|13|-
CASTYGLFNEQFF
TGTGCCAGCACCTACGGGTTGTTCAATGAGCAGTTCTTC
>once|TRBJ1-1|TRBV6-2/TRBV6-3|13|-
CASTGARATEAFF
TGTGCCAGCACCGGCGCCAGGGCCACTGAAGCTTTCTTT
>-|TRBJ2-1|TRBV7-9|14|TRBD1
CASSPRQGADEQFF
TGTGCCAGCAGCCCCCGCCAGGGGGCTGATGAGCAGTTCTTC
>few|TRBJ2-2|TRBV12-3/TRBV12-4|16|-
CASSLDQGIWSGELFF
TGTGCCAGCAGTTTAGATCAGGGTATATGGTCCGGGGAGCTGTTTTTT
>-|TRBJ1-6|TRBV7-2|14|-
CASSPSLSGGALHF
TGTGCCAGCAGCCCCTCGTTGTCAGGCGGGGCCCTCCACTTT
>-|TRBJ1-2|TRBV7-2|14|-
CASSLATWGYGYTF
TGTGCCAGCAGCTTAGCGACGTGGGGTTATGGCTACACCTTC
>many|TRBJ2-3|TRBV28|13|TRBD2
CASKLAGGDTQYF
TGTGCCAGCAAACTAGCGGGGGGAGATACGCAGTATTTT
>-|TRBJ2-1|TRBV24-1|16|-
CATSDWQGGSYNEQFF
TGTGCCACCAGTGATTGGCAGGGTGGGTCCTACAATGAGCAGTTCTTC
>-|TRBJ1-2|TRBV6-5|16|-
CASRRALSGDSYGYTF
TGTGCCAGCAGACGGGCCCTTTCTGGGGATAGCTATGGCTACACCTTC
>few|TRBJ2-3|TRBV7-9|15|-
CASSSRGQSTDTQYF
TGTGCCAGCAGCTCGCGGGGACAGAGTACAGATACGCAGTATTTT
>many|TRBJ2-1|TRBV15|11|-
CATSRSNEQFF
TGTGCCACCAGCAGGAGCAATGAGCAGTTCTTC
>-|TRBJ1-2|TRBV5-1|14|TRBD1
CASSLAYRGDGYTF
TGCGCCAGCAGCTTGGCCTACAGGGGGGATGGCTACACCTTC
>few|TRBJ2-2|TRBV11-3|14|-
CASSLDINTGELFF
TGTGCCAGCAGCTTGGACATCAACACCGGGGAGCTGTTTTTT
>few|TRBJ2-7|TRBV29-1|14|-
CSPEVRRVDYEQYF
TGCAGCCCAGAGGTTCGGCGGGTTGACTACGAGCAGTACTTC
>-|TRBJ2-2|TRBV4-3|16|TRBD2
CASSRGLAGNTGELFF
TGCGCCAGCAGCCGCGGACTAGCGGGGAACACCGGGGAGCTGTTTTTT
>-|TRBJ2-5|TRBV3-1|18|TRBD2
CASSQGRTSGGDRETQYF
TGTGCCAGCAGCCAAGGAAGGACTAGCGGGGGGGATCGAGAGACCCAGTACTTC
>-|TRBJ1-2|TRBV4-1|14|TRBD1
CASSLDRGRYGYTF
TGCGCCAGCAGCTTAGACAGGGGGCGGTATGGCTACACCTTC
>few|TRBJ2-4|TRBV5-1|14|-
CASSLGMTKNIQYF
TGCGCCAGCAGCTTGGGGATGACCAAAAACATTCAGTACTTC
>-|TRBJ2-5|TRBV7-9|15|TRBD1
CASSSDRTGRETQYF
TGTGCCAGCAGCTCCGATAGGACAGGCAGAGAGACCCAGTACTTC
>few|TRBJ2-3|TRBV7-2|14|-
CASSFRQPPDTQYF
TGTGCCAGCAGCTTTCGACAGCCCCCAGATACGCAGTATTTT
>-|TRBJ2-5|TRBV7-3|13|-
CASSKGRLETQYF
TGTGCCAGCAGCAAAGGGAGACTAGAGACCCAGTACTTC
>few|TRBJ2-1|TRBV11-2|11|-
CASISNHEQFF
TGTGCCAGCATCTCAAACCACGAGCAGTTCTTC
>few|TRBJ2-5|TRBV5-4|15|-
CASSSSGSPQETQYF
TGTGCCAGCAGCTCAAGCGGTTCCCCCCAAGAGACCCAGTACTTC
>many|TRBJ2-5|TRBV6-1|11|-
CASRAKETQYF
TGTGCCAGCAGGGCAAAAGAGACCCAGTACTTC